This T cell receptor beta chain derives from a study of blood T cell repertoires in COVID-19. Study details: PBMCs, B-cell-depleted T cells, or T cells provided the cDNA or gDNA that made up the material.

This CDR3 comprises 14 residues. Germline CDR1 and CDR2: SGHRS and YFSETQ. After removal of 3 bases from V and 4 bases from J, the junction contained 4 bases not matched to a gene. In the original analysis: Estimates of nucleated cell counts were drawn from the amplification of reference gene primers. The table came from immunoSEQ multiplex PCR; TCRdb's copy has only in-frame clones and leaves some out. V, J and clone size derive from that table, while D and trimming were established from the DNA sequence. This table has about 140,000 clones, about four fifths appearing once. The receptor's source is a human donor in a cohort sampled during active COVID-19. The genes are TRBV5-1 and TRBJ2-5, with 9 bases lining up with TRBD1. Specimen: peripheral blood. In DNA, the CDR3 is TGCGCCAGCAGCTCGGGACAGGGCACAGAGACCCAGTACTTC. It encodes CASSSGQGTETQYF.